Below, 9 T cell receptor beta chains from the same sample are listed, as sequenced in a study of blood T cell repertoires in COVID-19. Method: immunoSEQ multiplex PCR; TCRdb's copy keeps in-frame clones and lacks some. Among about 73,000 clones, about 86% were seen once, and the ten largest hold around 27%. The sequencing input was peripheral blood. The receptors shown here come from a human donor in a cohort sampled during active COVID-19.

The chain employs TRBV7-8 and TRBJ2-1, with 7 bases lining up with TRBD2. The germline CDR1 and CDR2 sequences are SGHVS and FQNEAQ. Trimming at V came to 1 base and at J to 0 bases, leaving 3 bases not matched to a gene. This CDR3 is built from 16 residues. The CDR3 loop reads CASSLGAGDSYNEQFF. The CDR3 DNA sequence: TGTGCCAGCAGCTTAGGTGCGGGGGACTCCTACAATGAGCAGTTCTTC.

The chain joins TRBV7-9 to TRBJ1-1; 9 positions match TRBD1. Trimming removed 5 bases from V and 1 base from J; junction bases left unmatched: 5. The germline V gene encodes CDR1 SEHNR and CDR2 FQNEAQ (reference sequence). This CDR3 comprises 15 residues. CDR3 in DNA: TGTGCCAGCAGCCTCCTGGGACAGGGGAACACTGAAGCTTTCTTT. It yields the protein CASSLLGQGNTEAFF.

This sequence joins TRBV12-3 or TRBV12-4 and TRBJ1-2; D unresolved. The ends were cut back, 9 bases at V and 7 bases at J, with 15 bases in the middle. The CDR3 has 12 residues. The CDR3 nucleotides are TGTGCCAGTGACGGTGAGGGTAGTGGCTACACCTTC. Protein product: CASDGEGSGYTF.

This clone was recorded once. The chain carries TRBV29-1 and TRBJ2-1; TRBD1 matches 7 bases. V lost 4 bases, J lost 4 bases, and 4 bases stayed unmatched. Germline V CDR1 and CDR2: SQVTM, ANQGSEA. The CDR3 has 13 residues. The DNA for the CDR3 is TGCAGCGTTGGGACAGGCGGATACAATGAGCAGTTCTTC. Amino acid sequence: CSVGTGGYNEQFF.

This rearrangement joins TRBV19 to TRBJ1-2, with D possibly matching TRBD1 (5 bases). In germline, CDR1 is LNHDA, CDR2 SQIVND (reference sequence). The V end lost 8 bases, the J end lost 1 base, and 11 bases lay between the germline ends. The CDR3 is 13 amino acids. This chain's CDR3 is CASGAALNYGYTF. In nucleotides, the CDR3 is TGTGCCAGTGGGGCAGCCCTTAACTATGGCTACACCTTC.

The chain is built from TRBV7-8 and TRBJ2-7; possibly TRBD2 for D (6 bases). Germline CDR1 reads SGHVS; CDR2 reads FQNEAQ. The V end was cut by 1 base, the J end by 6 bases, with 13 bases between. CDR3 size: 14 residues. The CDR3 is CASSLELAAPEQYF. The DNA of the CDR3 is TGTGCCAGCAGCTTAGAACTAGCAGCGCCCGAGCAGTACTTC.

The CDR3: CASSEEGISTDTQYF. CDR3 DNA sequence: TGTGCCAGCAGTGAAGAGGGGATTAGCACAGATACGCAGTATTTT. The rearrangement joins TRBV2 to TRBJ2-3; D perhaps matches TRBD1 (5 bases). Germline V gene data show CDR1 as SNHLY and CDR2 as FYNNEI. There are 15 residues in the CDR3. The V end lost 1 base, the J end lost 0 bases, and 8 bases lay between the germline ends.

The DNA for the CDR3 is TGTGCCAGCAGCTTTAGCTCCGGGGAGCTGTTTTTT. Protein: CASSFSSGELFF. This sequence joins TRBV11-2 and TRBJ2-2; D is unclear. Trimming took 3 bases from V and 6 from J, leaving 5 bases between them. The CDR3 is 12 residues long. In germline, CDR1 is SGHAT, CDR2 FQNNGV.

V gene TRBV2 combines with J gene TRBJ2-2; 10 bases fit TRBD1. The CDR3 sequence is 16 residues long. The J segment lost 3 bases and the V segment lost 1 base, leaving 2 bases of the junction unmatched. Germline V gene sequence: CDR1 SNHLY, CDR2 FYNNEI. CDR3 DNA sequence: TGTGCCAGCAGTGAAGGACAGGGGGCTTACACCGGGGAGCTGTTTTTT. Its protein is CASSEGQGAYTGELFF.